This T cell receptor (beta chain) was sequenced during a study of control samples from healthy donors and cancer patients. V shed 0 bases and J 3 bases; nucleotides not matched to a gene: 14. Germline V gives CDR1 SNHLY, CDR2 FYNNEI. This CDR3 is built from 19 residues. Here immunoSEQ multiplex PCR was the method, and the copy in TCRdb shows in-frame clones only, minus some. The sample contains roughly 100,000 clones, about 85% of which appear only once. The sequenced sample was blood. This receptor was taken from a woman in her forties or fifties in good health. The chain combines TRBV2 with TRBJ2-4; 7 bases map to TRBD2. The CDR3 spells CASSEASWGGLEGKNIQYF. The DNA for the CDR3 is TGTGCCAGCAGTGAAGCTTCCTGGGGGGGACTTGAAGGCAAAAACATTCAGTACTTC. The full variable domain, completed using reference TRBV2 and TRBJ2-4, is EPEVTQTPSHQVTQMGQEVILRCVPISNHLYFYWYRQILGQKVEFLVSFYNNEISEKSEIFDDQFSVERPDGSNFTLKIRSTKLEDSAMYFCASSEASWGGLEGKNIQYFGAGTRLSVL.